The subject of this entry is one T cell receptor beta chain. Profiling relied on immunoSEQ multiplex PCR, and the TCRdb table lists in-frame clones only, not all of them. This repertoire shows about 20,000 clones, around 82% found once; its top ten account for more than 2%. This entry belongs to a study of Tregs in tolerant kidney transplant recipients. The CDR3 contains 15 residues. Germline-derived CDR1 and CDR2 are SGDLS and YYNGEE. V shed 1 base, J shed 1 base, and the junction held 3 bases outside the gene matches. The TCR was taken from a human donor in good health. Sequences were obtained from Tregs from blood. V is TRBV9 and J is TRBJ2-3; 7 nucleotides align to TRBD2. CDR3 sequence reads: CASSVRGRGTDTQYF. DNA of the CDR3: TGTGCCAGCAGCGTACGTGGGAGGGGCACAGATACGCAGTATTTT.